This is a list of T cell receptor beta chains from one sample in a study of shared clonotypes between healthy human individuals. The table came from immunoSEQ multiplex PCR; TCRdb's copy has only in-frame clones and leaves some out. The sample contains hundreds of thousands of clones, roughly 79% of which appear only once. Sequences were obtained from PBMCs. The source of these receptors is a woman aged 40 to 50 in good health. Some clones in this sample may be carry-over from other donors' samples. Each CDR3 is given with its conserved first and last residue. The order of the fields is clone size, V gene, D gene, J gene, CDR3 DNA, CDR3 protein. The D gene is left open where the match is weak. For some rows the clone size is stated as once, few or many, or as a class when expanded; others skip it.

clone size: NA
V gene: TRBV7-2
D gene: TRBD2
J gene: TRBJ2-1
CDR3 DNA: TGTGCCAGCAGCACTAGCGGGAGGGCCAATGAGCAGTTCTTC
CDR3 protein: CASSTSGRANEQFF

clone size: NA
V gene: TRBV28
D gene: TRBD2
J gene: TRBJ2-7
CDR3 DNA: TGTGCCAGCAGTTGGACTAGCGGTAGCTCCTACGAGCAGTACTTC
CDR3 protein: CASSWTSGSSYEQYF

clone size: NA
V gene: TRBV7-2
D gene: NA
J gene: TRBJ2-7
CDR3 DNA: TGTGCCAGCAGCTTAGCGGCTTTTCTGGGATACGAGCAGTACTTC
CDR3 protein: CASSLAAFLGYEQYF

clone size: NA
V gene: TRBV28
D gene: TRBD1
J gene: TRBJ1-5
CDR3 DNA: TGTGCCAGCAGTTCCTCAGGGGGCGTTAATCAGCCCCAGCATTTT
CDR3 protein: CASSSSGGVNQPQHF

clone size: NA
V gene: TRBV28
D gene: NA
J gene: TRBJ2-5
CDR3 DNA: TGTGCCAGCAGTTCCTGGCAGCAAGAGACCCAGTACTTC
CDR3 protein: CASSSWQQETQYF

clone size: NA
V gene: TRBV18
D gene: NA
J gene: TRBJ1-1
CDR3 DNA: TGTGCCAGCTCACCATCGACAGGCCGGGTTTGGGACACTGAAGCTTTCTTT
CDR3 protein: CASSPSTGRVWDTEAFF

clone size: few
V gene: TRBV6-1
D gene: TRBD1
J gene: TRBJ2-7
CDR3 DNA: TGTGCCAGCAAAAACGTACAGGGGCCGTCCGAGCAGTACTTC
CDR3 protein: CASKNVQGPSEQYF

clone size: NA
V gene: TRBV10-1
D gene: NA
J gene: TRBJ2-3
CDR3 DNA: TGCGCCAGCAGTGAGTGGGGTAGTGGGCCATTGGGTACAGATACGCAGTATTTT
CDR3 protein: CASSEWGSGPLGTDTQYF

clone size: NA
V gene: TRBV2
D gene: NA
J gene: TRBJ1-1
CDR3 DNA: TGTGCCAGCAGTGAAACGGCGGCCGGGACTGAAGCTTTCTTT
CDR3 protein: CASSETAAGTEAFF

clone size: NA
V gene: TRBV7-2
D gene: NA
J gene: TRBJ1-2
CDR3 DNA: TGTGCCAGCAGCTTATTGGGTTCTAACTATGGCTACACCTTC
CDR3 protein: CASSLLGSNYGYTF

clone size: NA
V gene: TRBV9
D gene: NA
J gene: TRBJ2-5
CDR3 DNA: TGTGCCAGCAGCGTAGGGGCAGGAGCGTATCAAGAGACCCAGTACTTC
CDR3 protein: CASSVGAGAYQETQYF

clone size: NA
V gene: TRBV19
D gene: TRBD1
J gene: TRBJ2-2
CDR3 DNA: TGTGCCAGTAGTACTATGGGCCTGGGGGACAGTATGGTATGGAACACCGGGGAGCTGTTTTTT
CDR3 protein: CASSTMGLGDSMVWNTGELFF

clone size: NA
V gene: TRBV28
D gene: NA
J gene: TRBJ1-1
CDR3 DNA: TGTGCCAGCAGTTTAACTCGGGGAATGGGATACTCTGAAGCTTTCTTT
CDR3 protein: CASSLTRGMGYSEAFF

clone size: NA
V gene: TRBV4-1
D gene: TRBD2
J gene: TRBJ2-7
CDR3 DNA: TGCGCCAGCAGCCACGAGAGACTAGCGGGCCACGAGCAGTACTTC
CDR3 protein: CASSHERLAGHEQYF

clone size: NA
V gene: TRBV4-1
D gene: NA
J gene: TRBJ1-1
CDR3 DNA: TGCGCCAGCAGACTCGTAGGGGTGAACACTGAAGCTTTCTTT
CDR3 protein: CASRLVGVNTEAFF

clone size: NA
V gene: TRBV2
D gene: TRBD1
J gene: TRBJ1-2
CDR3 DNA: TGTGCCAGCACGACCGGGACAGGGAGTCGCTATGGCTACACCTTC
CDR3 protein: CASTTGTGSRYGYTF

clone size: once
V gene: TRBV29-1
D gene: TRBD1
J gene: TRBJ1-2
CDR3 DNA: TGCAGCGTCGCACAGGGGTCTATCTATGGCTACACCTTC
CDR3 protein: CSVAQGSIYGYTF

clone size: NA
V gene: TRBV28
D gene: NA
J gene: TRBJ1-1
CDR3 DNA: TGTGCCAGCAGGGGGACAATAGACTGGCGGCTGGAAGCTTTCTTT
CDR3 protein: CASRGTIDWRLEAFF

clone size: NA
V gene: TRBV7-9
D gene: NA
J gene: TRBJ1-2
CDR3 DNA: TGTGCCAGCAGCCACACGGACAACTATGGCTACACCTTC
CDR3 protein: CASSHTDNYGYTF

clone size: NA
V gene: TRBV6-1
D gene: NA
J gene: TRBJ2-1
CDR3 DNA: TGTGCCAGCAGGGTGGGCAATGAGCAGTTCTTC
CDR3 protein: CASRVGNEQFF

clone size: NA
V gene: TRBV10-1
D gene: NA
J gene: TRBJ1-1
CDR3 DNA: TGCGCCAGCAGTGAGGGGCCCAGGGGCCTGAACACTGAAGCTTTCTTT
CDR3 protein: CASSEGPRGLNTEAFF

clone size: NA
V gene: TRBV5-1
D gene: TRBD1
J gene: TRBJ1-1
CDR3 DNA: TGCGCCAGCAGGACAGGGGGGAACACTGAAGCTTTCTTT
CDR3 protein: CASRTGGNTEAFF

clone size: once
V gene: TRBV30
D gene: NA
J gene: TRBJ2-3
CDR3 DNA: TGTGCCTGGAGTGTTGGGAATACGCAGTATTTT
CDR3 protein: CAWSVGNTQYF

clone size: NA
V gene: TRBV7-8
D gene: TRBD2
J gene: TRBJ2-1
CDR3 DNA: TGTGCCAGCAGCCCCCCACTGCGGGAGAAAGGGCATGAGCAGTTCTTC
CDR3 protein: CASSPPLREKGHEQFF

clone size: NA
V gene: TRBV5-1
D gene: TRBD1
J gene: TRBJ2-3
CDR3 DNA: TGCGCCAGCAGCTTGGTAACCGGGACAGGGGGAGCAGATACGCAGTATTTT
CDR3 protein: CASSLVTGTGGADTQYF

clone size: NA
V gene: TRBV4-2
D gene: NA
J gene: TRBJ2-6
CDR3 DNA: TGTGCCAGCAGCCCAACGAAGTCGGGTTCTGGGGCCAACGTCCTGACTTTC
CDR3 protein: CASSPTKSGSGANVLTF

clone size: NA
V gene: TRBV4-3
D gene: NA
J gene: TRBJ2-1
CDR3 DNA: TGCGCCAGCAGCCAAGATGTAGCCAGTTACAATGAGCAGTTCTTC
CDR3 protein: CASSQDVASYNEQFF

clone size: few
V gene: TRBV5-4
D gene: TRBD1
J gene: TRBJ2-7
CDR3 DNA: TGTGCCAGCAGCTGGCCGACAGGGGGCGAGCAGTACTTC
CDR3 protein: CASSWPTGGEQYF

clone size: NA
V gene: TRBV19
D gene: TRBD2
J gene: TRBJ2-2
CDR3 DNA: TGTGCCAGTAGTAGACTAGCGGGAGTACCCGGGGAGCTGTTTTTT
CDR3 protein: CASSRLAGVPGELFF

clone size: few
V gene: TRBV11-3
D gene: NA
J gene: TRBJ1-2
CDR3 DNA: TGTGCCAGCACTCTAGACGGCTATGGCTACACCTTC
CDR3 protein: CASTLDGYGYTF

clone size: few
V gene: TRBV7-3
D gene: NA
J gene: TRBJ2-1
CDR3 DNA: TGTGCCAGCAGTTCTGATCCGGGCAATGAGCAGTTCTTC
CDR3 protein: CASSSDPGNEQFF

clone size: NA
V gene: TRBV2
D gene: TRBD1
J gene: TRBJ2-3
CDR3 DNA: TGTGCCAGCATGGTGGACAGGGGTACAGATACGCAGTATTTT
CDR3 protein: CASMVDRGTDTQYF

clone size: NA
V gene: TRBV4-2
D gene: NA
J gene: TRBJ2-7
CDR3 DNA: TGTGCCAGCAGCCAAGATGGGTCTAGGGATACGCACGAGCAGTACTTC
CDR3 protein: CASSQDGSRDTHEQYF

clone size: NA
V gene: TRBV18
D gene: NA
J gene: TRBJ2-5
CDR3 DNA: TGTGCCAGCTCCCCTGCACCAAAAGAGACCCAGTACTTC
CDR3 protein: CASSPAPKETQYF

clone size: few
V gene: TRBV2
D gene: NA
J gene: TRBJ1-1
CDR3 DNA: TGTGCCAGCATTCCAACAGAACAGAACACTGAAGCTTTCTTT
CDR3 protein: CASIPTEQNTEAFF

clone size: NA
V gene: TRBV5-1
D gene: TRBD1
J gene: TRBJ2-4
CDR3 DNA: TGCGCCAGCAGCTTGCGGGGACAGACCGGGGACATTCAGTACTTC
CDR3 protein: CASSLRGQTGDIQYF

clone size: NA
V gene: TRBV5-1
D gene: NA
J gene: TRBJ1-1
CDR3 DNA: TGCGCCAGCAGCTCGGACACGAACACTGAAGCTTTCTTT
CDR3 protein: CASSSDTNTEAFF

clone size: NA
V gene: TRBV18
D gene: NA
J gene: TRBJ2-3
CDR3 DNA: TGTGCCAGCTCACCACCTGGCCAGGGTGGTGGATATACGCAGTATTTT
CDR3 protein: CASSPPGQGGGYTQYF

clone size: NA
V gene: TRBV6-1
D gene: NA
J gene: TRBJ2-6
CDR3 DNA: TGTGCCAGCAGTGAGTCGAGATCTGGGGCCAACGTCCTGACTTTC
CDR3 protein: CASSESRSGANVLTF

clone size: NA
V gene: TRBV30
D gene: NA
J gene: TRBJ2-1
CDR3 DNA: TGTGCCTGGAGTGTTCCGGGGCGGTACAATGAGCAGTTCTTC
CDR3 protein: CAWSVPGRYNEQFF

clone size: NA
V gene: TRBV21-1
D gene: NA
J gene: TRBJ2-7
CDR3 DNA: TGTGCCAGCAGCAAAGATGCTAGCGGGCGGGAGCCCATATTC
CDR3 protein: CASSKDASGREPIF

clone size: NA
V gene: TRBV5-1
D gene: TRBD2
J gene: TRBJ2-7
CDR3 DNA: TGCGCCAGCAGCTTAGGTAGCGGGATTTCCTACGAGCAGTACTTC
CDR3 protein: CASSLGSGISYEQYF

clone size: NA
V gene: TRBV5-1
D gene: TRBD1
J gene: TRBJ1-1
CDR3 DNA: TGCGCCAGCAGCGCGGGAAGGACAGGAGAAGCTTTCTTT
CDR3 protein: CASSAGRTGEAFF

clone size: NA
V gene: TRBV7-2
D gene: TRBD1
J gene: TRBJ2-5
CDR3 DNA: TGTGCCAGCAGCTTAGCGACGACAGGGGGTTGGGAGACCCAGTACTTC
CDR3 protein: CASSLATTGGWETQYF

clone size: NA
V gene: TRBV5-1
D gene: TRBD1
J gene: TRBJ1-2
CDR3 DNA: TGCGCCAGCAGCTTCCGCCTCGGGACAGCTGTTAACTATGGCTACACCTTC
CDR3 protein: CASSFRLGTAVNYGYTF

clone size: NA
V gene: TRBV5-1
D gene: NA
J gene: TRBJ2-7
CDR3 DNA: TGCGCCAGCAGCTTGGGGGTGGCAGGGGCCTACGAGCAGTACTTC
CDR3 protein: CASSLGVAGAYEQYF

clone size: NA
V gene: TRBV29-1
D gene: NA
J gene: TRBJ2-4
CDR3 DNA: TGCAGCGTTGTTGAGGGGGTTGGGGCTGGGGACATTCAGTACTTC
CDR3 protein: CSVVEGVGAGDIQYF

clone size: NA
V gene: TRBV7-3
D gene: TRBD2
J gene: TRBJ2-1
CDR3 DNA: TGTGCCAGCAGCTCCGGGACTAGACTCTACAATGAGCAGTTCTTC
CDR3 protein: CASSSGTRLYNEQFF

clone size: NA
V gene: TRBV28
D gene: NA
J gene: TRBJ2-3
CDR3 DNA: TGTGCCAGCAGGCCCGGGGGTGGAGATACGCAGTATTTT
CDR3 protein: CASRPGGGDTQYF

clone size: NA
V gene: TRBV5-1
D gene: TRBD2
J gene: TRBJ2-2
CDR3 DNA: TGCGCCAGCAGCCGGGGTCAGACTAGCGGGACCGGGGAGCTGTTTTTT
CDR3 protein: CASSRGQTSGTGELFF

clone size: NA
V gene: TRBV10-2
D gene: TRBD1
J gene: TRBJ2-7
CDR3 DNA: TGCGCCAGCAGCCCGGGACAGTCCTACGAGCAGTACTTC
CDR3 protein: CASSPGQSYEQYF

clone size: NA
V gene: TRBV19
D gene: NA
J gene: TRBJ2-3
CDR3 DNA: TGTGCCAGTAGTAACCTACTAGTATCTAGCACAGATACGCAGTATTTT
CDR3 protein: CASSNLLVSSTDTQYF